The clone carrying this T cell receptor (beta chain) was observed a handful of times. Its antigen is not identified. The sample belongs to a study of CD8+ T cells in alopecia areata. Study-wide context: Once tofacitinib had been taken for 6 to 18 months, 6 months off drug followed.

The treatment was: oral pan-JAK inhibitor, 5-10 mg twice daily. Individuals with alopecia areata gave both lesional scalp punch biopsies and peripheral blood for collection. Study outcomes and limitations: Tofacitinib significantly reduced both scalp clonality and expanded CD8+ clones among the top 100. A great number of expanded lesional clones endured in scalp and blood during tofacitinib.

Trimming took 0 bases from V and 0 from J; bases not matched to a gene: 2. Germline V gene lookup returns CDR1 LNHNV and CDR2 YYDKDF (reference sequence). The length of the CDR3 is 16 residues. cDNA reverse transcribed from extracted RNA served as the sequencing template. Sequencing used immunoSEQ multiplex PCR; TCRdb keeps in-frame clones, though not all of them. The sample contains 130,000 or so clones, about 59% of which appear only once. This receptor was identified in a human donor with alopecia areata. The chain employs TRBV15 and TRBJ2-7; 10 bases line up with TRBD2. The sequencing used CD4+ T cells sorted from blood, collected at week 4, from a patient treated with tofacitinib. CDR3 in DNA: TGTGCCACCAGCAGAGAGGCTAGCGGGAGCTCCTACGAGCAGTACTTC. This codes for CATSREASGSSYEQYF.